This T cell receptor (beta chain) was sequenced in a study of metastatic and nonmetastatic thyroid tumors (dated by TCRdb to 2020 to 2021). Turning to the overall study: Repertoires were compared across peripheral blood and tumor or nodule tissue samples from malignant and benign thyroid patients. General conclusions and limits of the study: In both blood and tumor samples, malignant tumors were reported to have significantly higher TCR beta diversity than benign nodules.

No treatment had been received by any patient before thyroid surgery. Using T-cell receptor beta sequencing, the study looked back at clinical samples from patients collected from the early 2010s to the late 2010s. Trimming removed 2 bases from V and 2 bases from J, leaving 9 bases between the germline ends. CDR1 and CDR2 were assigned from the germline V gene (reference sequence) as SGHKS and YYEKEE. There are 14 amino acids in the CDR3, from cysteine to phenylalanine inclusive. Only the CDR3 DNA stays, 42 bases, in frame from base 1. The protocol used for the library was PCR. The sequencer listed for this sample is Illumina HiSeq 4000. High-throughput sequencing was used to profile the TCR beta-chain CDR3 region of every patient. The original methods were these. CDR3 differences across clinicopathological groups were used to build a classifier for discriminating distant-metastatic papillary thyroid cancer patients. The Shannon index was used to assess repertoire diversity, and the Morisita-Horn index was used to assess tumor-blood repertoire similarity. TCRdb trimmed public reads at Q25 via fastp, called clones via MiXCR and kept in-frame beta chains. V and J calls and clone size were set by TCRdb, not the authors. The sample data list roughly 15,000 clones, and 10% to 15% of these were observed just once. The leading ten clones occupy roughly 14% of the sample.

This clone has ten or more counts. The antigen this receptor binds is unknown. One base away there is no much larger clone; base qualities are not given. In this chain, TRBV5-5 is recombined with TRBJ2-3, with the D gene not clear enough to name. Sequenced material: blood. The sequence came from a female donor with papillary thyroid cancer or a benign thyroid nodule (not recorded which). Some clones in this sample may be carry-over from other donors' samples. The CDR3 region: CASSFILTTDTQYF. The sequence in DNA is TGTGCCAGCAGCTTTATACTGACCACAGATACGCAGTATTTT.